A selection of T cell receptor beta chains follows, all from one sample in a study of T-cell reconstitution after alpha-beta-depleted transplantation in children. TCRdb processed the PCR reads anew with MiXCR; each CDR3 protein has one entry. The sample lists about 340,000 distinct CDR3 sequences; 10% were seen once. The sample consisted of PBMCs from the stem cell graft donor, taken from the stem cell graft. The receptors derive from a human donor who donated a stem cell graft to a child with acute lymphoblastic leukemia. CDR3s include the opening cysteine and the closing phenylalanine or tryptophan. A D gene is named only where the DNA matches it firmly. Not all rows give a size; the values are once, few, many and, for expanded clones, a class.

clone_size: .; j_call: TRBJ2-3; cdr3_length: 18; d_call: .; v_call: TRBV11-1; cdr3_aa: CASSSEVGPGVVEDTQYF; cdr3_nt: TGTGCCAGCAGCTCGGAAGTGGGCCCGGGAGTTGTAGAAGATACGCAGTATTTT
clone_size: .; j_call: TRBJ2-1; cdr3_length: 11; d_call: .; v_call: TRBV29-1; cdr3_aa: CSVDGGNEQFF; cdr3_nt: TGCAGCGTGGATGGGGGGAATGAGCAGTTCTTC
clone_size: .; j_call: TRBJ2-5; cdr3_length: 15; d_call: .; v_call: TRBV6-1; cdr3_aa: CASSRVLEGQETQYF; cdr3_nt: TGTGCCAGCAGTAGAGTTCTAGAGGGGCAAGAGACCCAGTACTTC
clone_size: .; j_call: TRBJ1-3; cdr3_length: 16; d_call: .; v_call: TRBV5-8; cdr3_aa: CASSWGRAASGNTIYF; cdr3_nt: TGTGCCAGCAGCTGGGGCCGGGCCGCCTCTGGAAACACCATATATTTT
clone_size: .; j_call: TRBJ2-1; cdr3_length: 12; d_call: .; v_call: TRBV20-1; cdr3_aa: CSASGDYNEQFF; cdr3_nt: TGCAGTGCTAGTGGGGACTACAATGAGCAGTTCTTC
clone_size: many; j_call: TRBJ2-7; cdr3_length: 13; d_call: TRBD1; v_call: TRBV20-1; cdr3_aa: CSATWDRGPEQYF; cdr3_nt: TGCAGTGCTACGTGGGACAGGGGACCCGAGCAGTACTTC
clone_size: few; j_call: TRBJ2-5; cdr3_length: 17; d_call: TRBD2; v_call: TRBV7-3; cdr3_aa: CASSFLGLAGGGETQYF; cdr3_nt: TGTGCCAGCAGCTTCTTAGGACTAGCGGGAGGGGGGGAGACCCAGTACTTC
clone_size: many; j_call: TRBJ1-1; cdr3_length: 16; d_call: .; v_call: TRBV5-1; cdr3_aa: CASSPYPGRGNTEAFF; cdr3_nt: TGCGCCAGCAGCCCTTACCCTGGACGGGGGAACACTGAAGCTTTCTTT
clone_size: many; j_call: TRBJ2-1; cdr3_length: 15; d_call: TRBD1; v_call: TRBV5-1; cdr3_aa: CASSLGDRVYNEQFF; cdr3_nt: TGCGCCAGCAGCTTGGGCGACAGGGTCTACAATGAGCAGTTCTTC
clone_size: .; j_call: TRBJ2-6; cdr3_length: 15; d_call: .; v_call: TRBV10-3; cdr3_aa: CAISGDLSGANVLTF; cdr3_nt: TGTGCCATCAGTGGGGACCTCTCTGGGGCCAACGTCCTGACTTTC
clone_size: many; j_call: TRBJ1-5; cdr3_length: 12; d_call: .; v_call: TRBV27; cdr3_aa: CASSPTHQPQHF; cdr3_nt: TGTGCCAGCAGTCCCACCCATCAGCCCCAGCATTTT
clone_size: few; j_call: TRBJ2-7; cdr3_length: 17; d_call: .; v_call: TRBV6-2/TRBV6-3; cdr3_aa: CASSYSIFSGNYYEQYF; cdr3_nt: TGTGCCAGCAGTTACTCGATTTTTAGCGGAAATTACTACGAGCAGTACTTC
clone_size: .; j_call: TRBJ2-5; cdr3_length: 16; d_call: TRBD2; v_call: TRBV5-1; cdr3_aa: CASSLGPSGNQETQYF; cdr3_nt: TGCGCCAGCAGCTTGGGCCCTAGCGGGAACCAAGAGACCCAGTACTTC
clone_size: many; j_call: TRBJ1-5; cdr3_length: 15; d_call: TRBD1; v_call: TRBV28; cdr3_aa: CASRPTGEGTQPQHF; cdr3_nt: TGTGCCAGCAGACCTACAGGGGAGGGGACTCAGCCCCAGCATTTT
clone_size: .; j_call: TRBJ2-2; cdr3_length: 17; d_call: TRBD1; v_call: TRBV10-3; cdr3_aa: CATTTEQGRRNTGELFF; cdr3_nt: TGTGCCACCACGACTGAACAGGGGCGTAGGAACACCGGGGAGCTGTTTTTT
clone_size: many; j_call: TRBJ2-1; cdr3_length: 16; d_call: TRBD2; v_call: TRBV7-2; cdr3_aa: CASSADLGLSYNEQFF; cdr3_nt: TGTGCCAGCAGCGCAGATCTGGGACTATCCTACAATGAGCAGTTCTTC
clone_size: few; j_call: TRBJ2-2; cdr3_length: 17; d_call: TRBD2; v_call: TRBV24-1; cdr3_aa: CATSDPGRGTNTGELFF; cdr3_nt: TGTGCCACCAGTGATCCCGGGAGGGGCACCAACACCGGGGAGCTGTTTTTT
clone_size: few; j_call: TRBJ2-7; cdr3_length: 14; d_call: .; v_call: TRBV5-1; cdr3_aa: CASSLGTTDHEQYF; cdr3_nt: TGCGCCAGCAGCTTGGGGACTACGGACCACGAGCAGTACTTC
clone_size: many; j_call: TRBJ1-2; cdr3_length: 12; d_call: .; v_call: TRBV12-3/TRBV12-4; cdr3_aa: CASSLRNYGYTF; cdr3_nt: TGTGCCAGCAGTTTACGGAACTATGGCTACACCTTC
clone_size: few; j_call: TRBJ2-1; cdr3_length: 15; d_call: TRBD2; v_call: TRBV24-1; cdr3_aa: CATSDSTSAYNEQFF; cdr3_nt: TGTGCCACCAGTGATTCTACTAGCGCCTACAATGAGCAGTTCTTC
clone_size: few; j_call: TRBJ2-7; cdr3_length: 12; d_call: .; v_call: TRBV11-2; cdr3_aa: CAIGDGTYEQYF; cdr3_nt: TGTGCCATCGGGGACGGGACGTACGAGCAGTACTTC
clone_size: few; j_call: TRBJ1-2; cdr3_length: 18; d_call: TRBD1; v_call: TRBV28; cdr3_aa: CASSFRDRGIIYNYGYTF; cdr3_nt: TGTGCCAGCAGTTTCCGGGACAGGGGGATCATTTATAACTATGGCTACACCTTC
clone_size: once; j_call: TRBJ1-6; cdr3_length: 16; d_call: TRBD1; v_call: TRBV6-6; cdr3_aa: CASSLPLQGGNSPLHF; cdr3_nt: TGTGCCAGCAGTCTCCCTCTTCAGGGGGGGAATTCACCCCTCCACTTT
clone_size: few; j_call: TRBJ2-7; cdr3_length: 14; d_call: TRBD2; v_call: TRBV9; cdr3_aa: CASSPQRGSYEQYF; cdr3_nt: TGTGCCAGCAGCCCCCAGCGGGGGTCCTACGAGCAGTACTTC
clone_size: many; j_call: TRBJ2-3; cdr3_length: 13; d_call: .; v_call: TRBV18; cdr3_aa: CASSLGGADTQYF; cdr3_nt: TGTGCCAGCTCCCTAGGGGGGGCAGATACGCAGTATTTT
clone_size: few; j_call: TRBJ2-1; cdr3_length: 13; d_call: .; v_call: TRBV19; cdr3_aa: CASSISAYNEQFF; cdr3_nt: TGTGCCAGTAGTATCTCCGCGTACAATGAGCAGTTCTTC
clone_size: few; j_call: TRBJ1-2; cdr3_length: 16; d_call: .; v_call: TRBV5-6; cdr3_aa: CASSLAAYTANYGYTF; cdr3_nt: TGTGCCAGCAGCTTGGCCGCGTACACGGCTAACTATGGCTACACCTTC
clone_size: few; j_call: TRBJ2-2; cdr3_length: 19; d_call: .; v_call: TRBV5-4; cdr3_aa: CASSLRDRFWEANTGELFF; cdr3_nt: TGTGCCAGCAGCTTGCGAGACAGGTTTTGGGAAGCGAACACCGGGGAGCTGTTTTTT
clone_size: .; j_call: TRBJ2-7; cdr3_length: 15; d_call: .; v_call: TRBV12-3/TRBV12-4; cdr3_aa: CASSPYSPEFTEQYF; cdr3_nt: TGTGCCAGCAGCCCATATTCCCCCGAATTTACCGAGCAGTACTTC
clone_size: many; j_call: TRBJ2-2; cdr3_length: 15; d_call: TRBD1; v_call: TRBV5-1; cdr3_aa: CASSLGTGITGELFF; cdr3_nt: TGCGCCAGCAGCTTGGGGACAGGGATCACCGGGGAGCTGTTTTTT
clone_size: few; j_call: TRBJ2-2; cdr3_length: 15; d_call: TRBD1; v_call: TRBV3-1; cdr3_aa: CASSPGQGDAGELFF; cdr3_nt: TGTGCCAGCAGCCCGGGACAGGGGGACGCCGGGGAGCTGTTTTTT
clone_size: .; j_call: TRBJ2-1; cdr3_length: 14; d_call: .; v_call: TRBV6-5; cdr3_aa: CASSSSLRRVEQFF; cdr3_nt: TGTGCCAGCAGTTCCTCCCTCCGAAGAGTGGAGCAGTTCTTC
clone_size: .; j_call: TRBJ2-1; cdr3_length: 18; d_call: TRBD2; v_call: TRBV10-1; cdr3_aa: CASSESGLAGGSYNEQFF; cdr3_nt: TGCGCCAGCAGTGAGTCGGGACTAGCGGGAGGTTCCTACAATGAGCAGTTCTTC
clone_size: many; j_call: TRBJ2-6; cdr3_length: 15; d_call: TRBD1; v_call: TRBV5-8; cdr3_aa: CASSWGTAGANVLTF; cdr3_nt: TGTGCCAGCAGCTGGGGGACAGCCGGGGCCAACGTCCTGACTTTC
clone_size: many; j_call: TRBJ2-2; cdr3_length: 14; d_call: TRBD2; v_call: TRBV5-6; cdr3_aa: CASSGGLAPGELFF; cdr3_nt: TGTGCCAGCAGCGGGGGACTAGCGCCCGGGGAGCTGTTTTTT
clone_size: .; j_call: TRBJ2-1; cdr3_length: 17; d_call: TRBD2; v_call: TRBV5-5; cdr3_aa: CASSSSPGGSSYNEQFF; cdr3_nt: TGTGCCAGCAGTTCGTCCCCGGGCGGGAGCTCCTACAATGAGCAGTTCTTC
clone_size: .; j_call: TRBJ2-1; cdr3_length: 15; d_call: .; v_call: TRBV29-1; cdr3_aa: CSVRLGLSSYNEQFF; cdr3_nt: TGCAGCGTTCGGCTAGGGTTAAGCTCCTACAATGAGCAGTTCTTC
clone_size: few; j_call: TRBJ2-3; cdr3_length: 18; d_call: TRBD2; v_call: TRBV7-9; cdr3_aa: CASSLRPRASGSTDTQYF; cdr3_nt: TGTGCCAGCAGCTTACGCCCGCGGGCTAGCGGGAGCACAGATACGCAGTATTTT
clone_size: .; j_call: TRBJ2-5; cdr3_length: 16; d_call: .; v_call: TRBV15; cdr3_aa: CATSSLVSRGGETQYF; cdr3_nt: TGTGCCACCAGCAGTTTAGTCTCCAGGGGCGGAGAGACCCAGTACTTC
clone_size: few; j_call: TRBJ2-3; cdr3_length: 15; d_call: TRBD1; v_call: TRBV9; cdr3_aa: CASSPDRVVEDTQYF; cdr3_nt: TGTGCCAGCAGTCCCGACAGGGTGGTAGAAGATACGCAGTATTTT
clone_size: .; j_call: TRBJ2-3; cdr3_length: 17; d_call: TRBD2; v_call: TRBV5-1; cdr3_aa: CASSLDQPGLAGDTQYF; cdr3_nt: TGCGCCAGCAGCTTGGATCAACCGGGACTAGCGGGAGATACGCAGTATTTT
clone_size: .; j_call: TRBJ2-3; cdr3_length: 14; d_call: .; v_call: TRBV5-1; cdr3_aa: CASSSDPQVDTQYF; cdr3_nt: TGCGCCAGCAGCTCAGACCCGCAGGTTGATACGCAGTATTTT
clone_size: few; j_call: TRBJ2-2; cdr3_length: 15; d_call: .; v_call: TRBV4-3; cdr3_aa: CASSQAVANTGELFF; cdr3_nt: TGCGCCAGCAGCCAAGCGGTAGCAAACACCGGGGAGCTGTTTTTT
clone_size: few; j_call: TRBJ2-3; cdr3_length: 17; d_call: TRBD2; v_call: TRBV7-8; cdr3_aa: CASSLGARTSGRDTQYF; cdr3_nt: TGTGCCAGCAGCTTAGGAGCCAGGACTAGCGGGAGGGATACGCAGTATTTT
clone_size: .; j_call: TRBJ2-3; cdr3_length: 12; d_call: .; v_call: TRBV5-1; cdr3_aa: CASSLEASTQYF; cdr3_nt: TGCGCCAGCAGCTTGGAAGCGTCTACGCAGTATTTT
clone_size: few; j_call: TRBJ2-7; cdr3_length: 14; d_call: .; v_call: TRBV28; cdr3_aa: CASRARYPPYEQYF; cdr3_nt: TGTGCCAGCCGAGCGAGGTACCCCCCCTACGAGCAGTACTTC
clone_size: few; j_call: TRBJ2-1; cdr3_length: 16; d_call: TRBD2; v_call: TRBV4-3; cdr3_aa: CASSQDTSGPIDEQFF; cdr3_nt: TGCGCCAGCAGCCAAGATACTAGCGGGCCCATTGATGAGCAGTTCTTC